What follows are 5 T cell receptor beta chains derived from one specimen sequenced in a study of T cell responses to AZD1222 COVID-19 vaccine. Repertoires were generated with immunoSEQ multiplex PCR, while TCRdb's copy carries only in-frame clones and drops some. This sample yields 130,000 to 150,000 clones, of which roughly 86% are seen a single time; 5.4% belongs to the top ten. This specimen consisted of peripheral blood, obtained 28 days after the second dose of the MenACWY control vaccine. These receptors all come from an adult who received the MenACWY meningococcal vaccine as a control.

V and J are TRBV28 and TRBJ1-4; the D is unclear. Trimming removed 4 bases from V and 5 bases from J, with 14 bases in between. Germline-derived CDR1 and CDR2 are MDHEN and SYDVKM. CDR3 size: 15 residues. This chain's CDR3 is CASSSGGLSNEKLFF. DNA for the CDR3: TGTGCCAGCAGTTCCGGTGGGCTCAGCAATGAAAAACTGTTTTTT. The whole variable domain, filled in from reference TRBV28 and TRBJ1-4, reads DVKVTQSSRYLVKRTGEKVFLECVQDMDHENMFWYRQDPGLGLRLIYFSYDVKMKEKGDIPEGYSVSREKKERFSLILESASTNQTSMYLCASSSGGLSNEKLFFGSGTQLSVL.

Concerning this clone: Germline is not matched at one junction end, which may reflect a read error. This rearrangement joins TRBV28 to TRBJ2-1; D remains unclear. The germline CDR1 and CDR2 sequences are MDHEN and SYDVKM. The CDR3 has 14 amino acids. The CDR3 DNA reads TGTGCCACCAGTTTGATGGGCTCCTACAATGAGCAGTTCTTC. Protein: CATSLMGSYNEQFF.

The rearrangement uses TRBV4-3 and TRBJ1-1; D perhaps matches TRBD1 (5 bases). The CDR3 runs 14 residues. The V end was cut by 1 base, the J end by 1 base, with 7 bases between. Germline values: CDR1 LGHNA, CDR2 YSLEER. The CDR3 coding sequence is TGCGCCAGCAGCCAAGTTGGGGGGAACACTGAAGCTTTCTTT. As protein: CASSQVGGNTEAFF.

V usage is TRBV4-3 and J usage is TRBJ1-2, with a weak D call TRBD1 (6 bases). The CDR3 contains 16 residues. The germline V gene has CDR1 LGHNA and CDR2 YSLEER. V lost 2 bases and J 4 bases, leaving 17 bases between the germline ends. The CDR3 spells CASSQSVGGAGYGYTF. CDR3 DNA: TGCGCCAGCAGCCAATCCGTGGGGGGGGCGGGCTATGGCTACACCTTC.

The rearrangement links TRBV30 to TRBJ1-2; 9 bases map to TRBD1. In germline, CDR1 is GTSNPN, CDR2 SVGIG (reference sequence). J gave up 1 base and V 4 bases, and 4 bases lay outside the gene matches. The length of the CDR3 is 14 residues. The chain's CDR3 is CAWTGTGSNYGYTF. Here the CDR3 DNA reads TGTGCCTGGACCGGGACAGGGAGTAACTATGGCTACACCTTC. The full variable domain, its missing parts supplied by reference TRBV30 and TRBJ1-2, is SQTIHQWPATLVQPVGSPLSLECTVEGTSNPNLYWYRQAAGRGLQLLFYSVGIGQISSEVPQNLSASRPQDRQFILSSKKLLLSDSGFYLCAWTGTGSNYGYTFGSGTRLTVV.